What follows are 20 T cell receptor beta chains derived from one specimen sequenced in a study of beta chain features in type 1 diabetes. The study, taken as a whole, reports: All four CD4+ subsets of Type 1 diabetes patients contained TCRB CDR3s that were moderately but significantly shorter.

The investigators reverse transcribed all of the isolated RNA, so they sequenced expressed TCRB transcripts. The data were produced by immunoSEQ multiplex PCR, yet TCRdb's version contains in-frame clones alone and is incomplete. Of roughly 290,000 clones listed, approximately 16% are singletons. Antigens for these TCRs are unknown. Sample: naive CD4+ T cells from blood. The receptor set was obtained from a man between 18 and 35 years old with type 1 diabetes.

Only a few counts were recorded for this clone. The rearrangement uses TRBV5-4 and TRBJ2-7; D perhaps matches TRBD1 (5 bases). The germline CDR1 and CDR2 sequences are SGHNT and YYREEE (reference sequence). The V gene lost 4 bases and the J gene lost 5 bases, with 19 bases spanning the gap. The CDR3 runs 15 residues. In nucleotides, the CDR3 is TGTGCCAGCAGCCAAGGGCAGGGAAGGCCCCACGAGCAGTACTTC. It specifies CASSQGQGRPHEQYF. The full variable domain, completed using reference TRBV5-4 and TRBJ2-7, is ETGVTQSPTHLIKTRGQQVTLRCSSQSGHNTVSWYQQALGQGPQFIFQYYREEENGRGNFPPRFSGLQFPNYSSELNVNALELDDSALYLCASSQGQGRPHEQYFGPGTRLTVT.

The rearrangement uses TRBV5-1 and TRBJ2-3; possible D gene TRBD1, 6 bases. The V gene lost 4 bases and the J gene lost 2 bases, with 17 bases spanning the gap. Germline loops: CDR1 SGHRS, CDR2 YFSETQ. The CDR3 loop spans 16 amino acids. CDR3 region: CASSPRGQTPTDTQYF. CDR3 DNA sequence: TGCGCCAGCAGCCCCCGCGGACAGACACCCACAGATACGCAGTATTTT.

This clone turned up a few times. The V gene is TRBV5-1, the J gene TRBJ2-2; 7 positions agree with TRBD1. The ends lost 6 bases at V and 5 bases at J; junction bases unmatched: 10. Germline V gives CDR1 SGHRS, CDR2 YFSETQ. This CDR3 has 15 amino acids. The CDR3 DNA reads TGCGCCAGCACTAGACAGGGTACTGGGACCGGGGAGCTGTTTTTT. Its protein is CASTRQGTGTGELFF.

This clone was found a few times. V is TRBV7-9 and J is TRBJ2-7; 9 bases map to TRBD1. The J segment lost 4 bases and the V segment lost 4 bases, leaving 2 bases of the junction unmatched. The CDR3 is 13 amino acids. The V gene's germline CDR1 is SEHNR and CDR2 FQNEAQ (reference sequence). CDR3 sequence reads: CASSSGTGYEQYF. The CDR3 region has the DNA TGTGCCAGCAGCTCTGGGACAGGGTACGAGCAGTACTTC.

This clone appeared a few times. The rearrangement joins TRBV5-4 to TRBJ2-7; 8 nucleotides align to TRBD2. The length of the CDR3 is 13 residues. J lost 3 bases, V lost 2 bases, and 1 base had no gene match. Germline CDR1 SGHNT, CDR2 YYREEE (reference sequence). CDR3 DNA: TGTGCCAGCAGCTTTAGCGGGGTCTACGAGCAGTACTTC. Amino acids: CASSFSGVYEQYF.

A few counts support this clone. The rearrangement joins TRBV29-1 to TRBJ1-2; 11 nucleotides match TRBD1. CDR1 is SQVTM and CDR2 is ANQGSEA in the germline V gene. Trimming cost V 4 bases and J 4 bases; bases outside gene matches: 11. The CDR3 is made up of 16 amino acids. The CDR3 coding sequence is TGCAGCGTTGTCCGGGACAGGGGGTCACTAAGCTATGGCTACACCTTC. Its protein product is CSVVRDRGSLSYGYTF.

This clone has only a few counts. The chain combines TRBV2 with TRBJ1-2; TRBD1 aligns across 8 bases. The germline V gene has CDR1 SNHLY and CDR2 FYNNEI. This CDR3 has 15 residues. Germline trimming cut 4 bases from V and 4 bases from J; bases unmatched to any gene: 8. In nucleotides, the CDR3 is TGTGCCAGCAGTGTGTCCAGGGGGCACCCCTATGGCTACACCTTC. This codes for CASSVSRGHPYGYTF.

The table lists this clone with a few counts. The rearrangement joins TRBV28 to TRBJ2-7; the D is unclear. V dropped 8 bases and J dropped 1 base, with 12 bases sitting between them. Germline CDR1 MDHEN, CDR2 SYDVKM. CDR3 length equals 13 residues. CDR3 protein: CASLGSPSYEQYF. The CDR3 nucleotides are TGTGCCAGCTTGGGCAGCCCTTCCTACGAGCAGTACTTC.

This clone was recorded once. The V gene is TRBV18, the J gene TRBJ2-3; possibly TRBD1 for D (6 bases). V was pared by 0 bases and J by 2 bases, with 9 bases between. The CDR3 spans 15 residues. Germline V gene lookup returns CDR1 KGHSH and CDR2 LQKENI. The CDR3 loop reads CASSPPGHNTDTQYF. DNA for the CDR3: TGTGCCAGCTCACCACCGGGACACAACACAGATACGCAGTATTTT.

Only a few counts were recorded for this clone. The chain uses TRBV5-4 and TRBJ1-2; D is possibly TRBD1 (6 bases). From germline, CDR1 is SGHNT and CDR2 YYREEE (reference sequence). The CDR3 is made up of 13 amino acids. The germline V and J ends were trimmed by 4 bases and 6 bases, with 13 bases remaining between them. CDR3 nucleotides: TGTGCCAGCAGCCCCGGACAGATGGATGGCTACACCTTC. Translation: CASSPGQMDGYTF.

V and J are TRBV5-1 and TRBJ2-6, with a weak D call TRBD2 (5 bases). CDR3 size: 16 residues. Germline CDR1 and CDR2: SGHRS and YFSETQ. Trimming removed 1 base from V and 0 bases from J, with 8 bases in between. CDR3 sequence: CASSLTGNSGANVLTF. For the CDR3, the DNA is TGCGCCAGCAGCTTGACGGGGAACTCTGGGGCCAACGTCCTGACTTTC. Supplemented by reference TRBV5-1 and TRBJ2-6, the full variable domain reads KAGVTQTPRYLIKTRGQQVTLSCSPISGHRSVSWYQQTPGQGLQFLFEYFSETQRNKGNFPGRFSGRQFSNSRSEMNVSTLELGDSALYLCASSLTGNSGANVLTFGAGSRLTVL.

This clone appeared a few times. The rearrangement uses TRBV28 and TRBJ2-7, with 7 bases identical to TRBD2. CDR3 size: 14 residues. V shed 6 bases, J shed 5 bases, and the junction held 10 bases outside the gene matches. Germline V gene data show CDR1 as MDHEN and CDR2 as SYDVKM. The chain's CDR3 is CASSRSGTEDEQYF. The CDR3 region has the DNA TGTGCCAGCAGCCGAAGCGGGACCGAGGACGAGCAGTACTTC.

The V and J genes are TRBV7-6 and TRBJ2-5; perhaps TRBD1 as D (6 bases). This CDR3 has 14 amino acids. Between the trimmed V and J ends, which lost 0 bases and 12 bases, there was a span of 17 bases. Germline CDR1 SGHVS, CDR2 FNYEAQ. CDR3 coding DNA: TGTGCCAGCAGCTTAGCGGAAGGTTGGGGACAAGAGTACTTC. This sequence encodes CASSLAEGWGQEYF.

The rearrangement uses TRBV5-4 and TRBJ1-5; D is unclear. The V gene's germline CDR1 is SGHNT and CDR2 YYREEE (reference sequence). With 0 bases removed from V and 0 bases from J, the gap between germline ends came to 7 bases. This CDR3 has 15 residues. The CDR3 coding sequence is TGTGCCAGCAGCTTGGGAGGCTATAGCAATCAGCCCCAGCATTTT. It yields the protein CASSLGGYSNQPQHF.

This chain connects TRBV2 to TRBJ2-7, with D possibly matching TRBD2 (5 bases). V lost 5 bases and J 6 bases, leaving 20 bases between the germline ends. CDR1 is SNHLY and CDR2 is FYNNEI in the germline V gene. This CDR3 region has 15 residues. The CDR3, as DNA: TGTGCCAGCAGTCCACCAAGGGCGGGTTTTGCCGAGCAGTACTTC. Encoded protein: CASSPPRAGFAEQYF.

There are a few counts of this clone. The chain joins TRBV28 to TRBJ1-2, with no clear D. Germline-derived CDR1 and CDR2 are MDHEN and SYDVKM. Trimming removed 6 bases at V and 4 bases at J, with 12 bases between. The CDR3 loop spans 13 amino acids. In DNA, the CDR3 is TGTGCCAGCAGCCCCGGGAGCTTCTATGGCTACACCTTC. Amino acid sequence: CASSPGSFYGYTF.

In its sample, this clone was seen a few times. The V and J genes are TRBV7-9 and TRBJ2-7; D may be TRBD1 (5 bases). CDR3 length equals 14 residues. Germline V CDR1 and CDR2: SEHNR, FQNEAQ (reference sequence). The V gene lost 5 bases and the J gene lost 0 bases, with 11 bases spanning the gap. The CDR3, as DNA: TGTGCCAGCAGCCCCCCCAGGGCCTCCTACGAGCAGTACTTC. It codes for CASSPPRASYEQYF.

This clone came up a few times. The chain uses TRBV2 and TRBJ1-2, with 7 bases that match TRBD1. The CDR3 is 12 amino acids. J lost 6 bases, V lost 9 bases, and 7 bases had no gene match. Germline V lookup: CDR1 SNHLY, CDR2 FYNNEI. CDR3 amino acids: CARRQGRDGYTF. The CDR3 nucleotides read TGTGCCAGAAGACAGGGACGGGATGGCTACACCTTC.

The chain recombines TRBV21-1 with TRBJ2-1; TRBD1 is the table's D call and was not checked against the DNA. TRBV21-1 is an annotated pseudogene. The length of the CDR3 is 11 residues. In DNA form, the CDR3 reads TGTGCCAGCAGCGCTCAGGGTTCCCCATTCTTC. Its protein product is CASSAQGSPFF.

The chain recombines TRBV7-9 with TRBJ2-1; the D gene is possibly TRBD2 (6 bases). Trimming cost V 10 bases and J 0 bases, with 16 bases left between them. Germline lookup yields CDR1 SEHNR and CDR2 FQNEAQ (reference sequence). The CDR3 runs to 15 residues. The CDR3 nucleotides are TGTGCCACCCAAGGTGGGGGGTCCTCCTACAATGAGCAGTTCTTC. It translates to CATQGGGSSYNEQFF.